This T cell receptor beta chain originates from a study of memory B cells and T cells in multiple sclerosis listed by TCRdb under 2018. About the study as a whole: The study compared the TCR beta repertoires of autoproliferating peripheral T cells with those of brain lesion-infiltrating T cells in multiple sclerosis patients. A couple of multiple sclerosis patients, for whom either brain lesions at autopsy or brain-infiltrating cells from biopsy were available, were included in TCR sequencing. The paper as a whole reports these results and caveats: Clone-set sizes varied between compartments, which affected the numbers of shared clonotypes and made normalization necessary.

The junction shows trimming of 5 bases on V and 4 bases on J, and the gene matches do not reach 6 bases of it. The CDR3 covers 14 residues, taking in both the cysteine and the phenylalanine. CDR3 DNA is the only sequence kept; it has 42 bases, read in frame from the first base. In the germline V gene (reference sequence), CDR1 corresponds to LNHDA and CDR2 to SQIVND. TCRbeta CDR3 regions were amplified from extracted genomic DNA using the immunoSEQ Platform. Multiplex PCR, high-throughput sequencing and a vendor bioinformatics pipeline were combined in the immunoSEQ assay. The paper's processing steps were these. Non-productive sequences and CDR3s shorter than 4 amino acids were excluded, and clonotype frequencies were recalculated for each sample. Shared clonotypes were identified in immunoSEQ Analyzer 2.0 as identical CDR3 amino acid, V gene and J gene sequences. To normalize repertoire overlap, the number of shared clonotypes was divided by the product of the two clone-set sizes and multiplied by 1000 to give arbitrary units. What TCRdb holds here is the immuneACCESS table cut down to in-frame rearrangements. Part of the clones is not present; checked against another copy, under half of the missing clones reflect an unresolved V gene, and the others are unexplained. V and J calls and clone size are those listed in that table; D and trimming were worked out from the DNA. The sample profile shows approximately 7,800 clones; around three fifths of them were found once. Approximately 30% of the sample is held by the ten biggest clonotypes.

For this clone: The target of this receptor is not known. Qualities for individual bases were not recorded, and no much larger clone is one base off.

Before use, PBMCs were isolated by Ficoll density gradient centrifugation and cryopreserved. The sequenced sample consisted of memory (CD45RO+) CD8+ T cells from blood. The meaning of the sample's cell subset or site label: CD45RO+ memory T cells sorted from peripheral blood. The sequence links TRBV19 to TRBJ2-7; a stretch of 9 junction bases matches TRBD1. The receptor comes from a human donor with multiple sclerosis. The nucleotide sequence is TGTGCCAGTAGTTGGGGGACAGGGTCATACGAGCAGTACTTC. This is translated as CASSWGTGSYEQYF.